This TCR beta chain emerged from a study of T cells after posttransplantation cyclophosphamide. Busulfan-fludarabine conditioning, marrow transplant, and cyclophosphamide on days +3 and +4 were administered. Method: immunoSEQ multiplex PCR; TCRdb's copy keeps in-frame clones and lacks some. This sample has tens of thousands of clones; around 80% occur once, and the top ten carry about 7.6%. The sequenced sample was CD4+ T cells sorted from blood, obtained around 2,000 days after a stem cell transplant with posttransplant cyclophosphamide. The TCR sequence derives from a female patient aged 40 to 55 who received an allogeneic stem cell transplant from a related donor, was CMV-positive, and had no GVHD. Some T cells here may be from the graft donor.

The CDR3: CASSPRQGAGEQYF. As DNA, the CDR3 is TGTGCCAGTAGCCCAAGACAGGGGGCAGGGGAGCAGTACTTC. V gene TRBV19 combines with J gene TRBJ2-7, with 10 bases that match TRBD1. V lost 6 bases to trimming and J lost 7 bases; unmatched junction nucleotides: 9. Germline V gene sequence: CDR1 LNHDA, CDR2 SQIVND (reference sequence). The CDR3 is 14 amino acids.